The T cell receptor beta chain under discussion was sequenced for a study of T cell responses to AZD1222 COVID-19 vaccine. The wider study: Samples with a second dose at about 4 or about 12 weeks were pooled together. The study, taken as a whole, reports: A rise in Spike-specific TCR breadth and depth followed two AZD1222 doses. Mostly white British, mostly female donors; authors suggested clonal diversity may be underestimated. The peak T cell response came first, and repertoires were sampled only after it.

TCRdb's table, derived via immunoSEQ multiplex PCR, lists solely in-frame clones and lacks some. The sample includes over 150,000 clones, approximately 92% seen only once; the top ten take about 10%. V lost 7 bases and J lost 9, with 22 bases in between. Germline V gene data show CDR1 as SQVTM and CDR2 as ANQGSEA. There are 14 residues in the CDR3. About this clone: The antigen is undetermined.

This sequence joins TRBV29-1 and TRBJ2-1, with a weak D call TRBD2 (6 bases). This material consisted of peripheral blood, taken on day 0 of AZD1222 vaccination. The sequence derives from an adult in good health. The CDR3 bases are TGCAGCGCCTCTTCGGGGGTCCGCAGCGGTGAGCAGTTCTTC. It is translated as CSASSGVRSGEQFF.